These 27 T cell receptor beta chains originate from one sample sequenced in a study of T cell responses to AZD1222 COVID-19 vaccine. TCRdb's table, derived via immunoSEQ multiplex PCR, lists solely in-frame clones and lacks some. This table holds about 110,000 clones, around nine tenths found once. The sequenced sample was peripheral blood, obtained on day 0 of AZD1222 vaccination. These TCRs come from an adult in good health.

The chain uses TRBV9 and TRBJ2-7, with 13 nucleotides matching TRBD2. Germline lookup yields CDR1 SGDLS and CDR2 YYNGEE. The CDR3 is 15 amino acids. With 0 bases clipped from V and 7 bases from J, the junction kept 4 bases outside the gene matches. The CDR3 region is CASSVGGLAGKEQYF. The CDR3 DNA follows: TGTGCCAGCAGCGTAGGGGGACTAGCGGGAAAAGAGCAGTACTTC.

The V and J genes are TRBV28 and TRBJ1-6, with a possible D match to TRBD1 (6 bases). Between the trimmed V and J ends, which lost 4 bases and 6 bases, there was a span of 16 bases. This CDR3 comprises 16 residues. CDR1 is MDHEN, CDR2 SYDVKM, per germline. The CDR3 loop is CASSSQGTSINSPLHF. The DNA for the CDR3 is TGTGCCAGCAGTTCTCAGGGGACGAGTATTAATTCACCCCTCCACTTT.

The chain is built from TRBV4-3 and TRBJ2-7, with D maybe TRBD2 (5 bases). The CDR3 is 16 amino acids. Trimming took off 0 bases at V and 0 bases at J, with 12 bases between the two ends. The germline CDR1 and CDR2 sequences are LGHNA and YSLEER. CDR3 DNA: TGCGCCAGCAGCCAAGATGGCACGGCGGGCTCCTACGAGCAGTACTTC. Residues: CASSQDGTAGSYEQYF.

The rearrangement uses TRBV6-6 and TRBJ1-5; 10 nucleotides align to TRBD1. J gave up 7 bases and V 6 bases, and 6 bases lay outside the gene matches. Germline V lookup: CDR1 MNHNY, CDR2 SVGAGI (reference sequence). The CDR3 runs to 14 residues. The DNA of the CDR3 is TGTGCCAGCAGACAGACAGGGGGCGAGCAGCCCCAGCATTTT. It specifies CASRQTGGEQPQHF.

This chain uses TRBV3-1 (or the pseudogene TRBV3-2) with TRBJ2-2; TRBD2 might be the D (6 bases). The V gene's germline CDR1 is LGHDT and CDR2 YNNKEL (reference sequence). The V gene lost 4 bases and the J gene lost 0 bases, with 21 bases spanning the gap. The CDR3 extends over 19 amino acids. The CDR3 sequence: CASSPPMIADTSNTGELFF. Here the CDR3 DNA reads TGTGCCAGCAGCCCCCCGATGATAGCGGACACCTCGAACACCGGGGAGCTGTTTTTT.

In nucleotides, the CDR3 is TGTGCCAGCAGTGAAGGGTGGGGCTCCACAGATACGCAGTATTTT. It is translated as CASSEGWGSTDTQYF. The chain couples TRBV6-1 to TRBJ2-3; TRBD1 might be the D (5 bases). The V end was cut by 1 base, the J end by 2 bases, with 10 bases between. The CDR3 length is 15 residues. The germline V gene has CDR1 MNHNS and CDR2 SASEGT.

This clone was seen a single time. J is TRBJ1-1 and V is TRBV29-1; TRBD1 agrees at 10 bases. This CDR3 has 14 residues. V shed 7 bases, J shed 5 bases, and the junction held 10 bases outside the gene matches. The germline V gene has CDR1 SQVTM and CDR2 ANQGSEA. CDR3 residues: CSALDRGRGTEAFF. Written as DNA, the CDR3 is TGCAGCGCTCTGGACAGGGGGAGGGGTACTGAAGCTTTCTTT.

This clone was picked up a small number of times. The chain joins TRBV20-1 to TRBJ2-7; possible D gene TRBD2, 6 bases. CDR1 and CDR2 from the germline V gene are DFQATT and SNEGSKA (reference sequence). Trimming took off 5 bases at V and 9 bases at J, with 11 bases between the two ends. This CDR3 comprises 10 residues. CDR3 nucleotide sequence: TGCAGTGCTCTTATGGAGGGGCAGTACTTC. Translating it yields CSALMEGQYF.

This chain links TRBV5-1 with TRBJ1-2; possible D gene TRBD1, 5 bases. The CDR3 spans 14 residues. CDR1 is SGHRS and CDR2 is YFSETQ in the germline V gene. Deletions cut 3 bases from V and 8 bases from J, with 17 bases between. The DNA for the CDR3 is TGCGCCAGCAGCTGGGACTCGGAGTCCGGCGGCTACACCTTC. This translates into CASSWDSESGGYTF.

The chain uses TRBV5-4 and TRBJ1-6, with D maybe TRBD1 (6 bases). Germline V gene sequence: CDR1 SGHNT, CDR2 YYREEE (reference sequence). Trimming took off 4 bases at V and 2 bases at J, with 10 bases between the two ends. There are 15 residues in the CDR3. CDR3 sequence: CASSEGGPYNSPLHF. The CDR3 nucleotides are TGTGCCAGCAGCGAGGGGGGACCCTATAATTCACCCCTCCACTTT.

The genes are TRBV28 and TRBJ1-2; 8 positions agree with TRBD1. V shed 7 bases, J shed 6 bases, and the junction held 13 bases outside the gene matches. This CDR3 region has 15 residues. The germline V gene has CDR1 MDHEN and CDR2 SYDVKM. The chain's CDR3 is CASTTVRDRSDGYTF. The CDR3, as DNA: TGTGCCAGCACTACGGTTAGGGACAGGAGTGATGGCTACACCTTC.

The chain has TRBV6-6 and TRBJ1-4; D is undetermined. The CDR3 runs 14 residues. Germline loops: CDR1 MNHNY, CDR2 SVGAGI (reference sequence). V lost 6 bases and J 7 bases, leaving 15 bases between the germline ends. CDR3 sequence reads: CASSTGGESEKLFF. DNA of the CDR3: TGTGCCAGCAGCACCGGCGGTGAGAGTGAAAAACTGTTTTTT.

The chain joins TRBV28 to TRBJ1-2; tentatively, D is TRBD1 (6 bases). The germline V gene encodes CDR1 MDHEN and CDR2 SYDVKM. V was clipped by 6 bases and J by 3 bases, with 14 bases between them. The length of the CDR3 is 14 residues. For the CDR3, the DNA is TGTGCCAGCAGGCATACAGGGAGGGACTATGGCTACACCTTC. This encodes CASRHTGRDYGYTF.

V usage is TRBV9 and J usage is TRBJ1-5; D gene ambiguous. This CDR3 region has 14 residues. V shed 3 bases and J shed 0 bases, with 7 bases lying between them. In germline, CDR1 is SGDLS, CDR2 YYNGEE. The CDR3 loop is CASSDGYSNQPQHF. CDR3 DNA sequence: TGTGCCAGCAGCGACGGCTATAGCAATCAGCCCCAGCATTTT.

This chain uses TRBV12-3 or TRBV12-4 with TRBJ2-7, with TRBD2 matching over 8 bases. The junction had 10 bases not matched to a gene; V was cut back by 8 bases and J by 7 bases. The CDR3 runs to 13 residues. The CDR3 DNA reads as TGTGCCAGCGCACTAGCGGAGATCCGGGAGCAGTACTTC. Translation: CASALAEIREQYF.

The chain carries TRBV7-9 and TRBJ2-1, with 15 positions matching TRBD2. The CDR3 is made up of 17 amino acids. Unmatched junction bases numbered 8, after V lost 4 bases and J lost 7 bases. CDR1 is SEHNR and CDR2 is FQNEAQ in the germline V gene (reference sequence). The CDR3 here is CASSSGLAGGHWNEQFF. In DNA, the CDR3 is TGTGCCAGCAGCTCGGGACTAGCGGGGGGCCATTGGAATGAGCAGTTCTTC. The full variable domain, completed using reference TRBV7-9 and TRBJ2-1, is DTGVSQNPRHKITKRGQNVTFRCDPISEHNRLYWYRQTLGQGPEFLTYFQNEAQLEKSRLLSDRFSAERPKGSFSTLEIQRTEQGDSAMYLCASSSGLAGGHWNEQFFGPGTRLTVL.

The rearrangement joins TRBV7-9 to TRBJ2-5, with unresolved D. Germline loops: CDR1 SEHNR, CDR2 FQNEAQ (reference sequence). The CDR3 length is 14 residues. Deletions cut 6 bases from V and 2 bases from J, with 13 bases between. In DNA, the CDR3 is TGTGCCAGCAGTTTTTCTCGGGCACAAGAGACCCAGTACTTC. Its protein is CASSFSRAQETQYF.

V and J are TRBV18 and TRBJ2-7, with 7 bases aligning to TRBD2. The germline V gene has CDR1 KGHSH and CDR2 LQKENI. The ends lost 2 bases at V and 1 base at J; junction bases unmatched: 5. This CDR3 contains 15 residues. The CDR3 spells CASSPRLAVSYEQYF. For the CDR3, the DNA is TGTGCCAGCTCACCAAGGCTAGCGGTATCCTACGAGCAGTACTTC.

The rearrangement uses TRBV5-8 and TRBJ1-4; 8 bases line up with TRBD1. The CDR3 consists of 15 residues. Looked up from germline, CDR1 is SGHTS and CDR2 is YDEGEE. Unmatched junction bases numbered 9, after V lost 4 bases and J lost 7 bases. CDR3 DNA sequence: TGTGCCAGCAGCCGGCTTGGACAGGGTAGTGAAAAACTGTTTTTT. This encodes CASSRLGQGSEKLFF. The full variable domain, completed using reference TRBV5-8 and TRBJ1-4, is EAGVTQSPTHLIKTRGQQATLRCSPISGHTSVYWYQQALGLGLQFLLWYDEGEERNRGNFPPRFSGRQFPNYSSELNVNALELEDSALYLCASSRLGQGSEKLFFGSGTQLSVL.

The chain recombines TRBV9 with TRBJ2-1; possibly TRBD1 or TRBD2 for D (5 bases each). Trimming removed 0 bases at V and 8 bases at J, with 6 bases between. Germline values: CDR1 SGDLS, CDR2 YYNGEE. This CDR3 contains 12 residues. The CDR3 region has the DNA TGTGCCAGCAGCGTAGGAGGGGATGAGCAGTTCTTC. This gives the protein CASSVGGDEQFF.

The chain has TRBV3-1 (or the pseudogene TRBV3-2) and TRBJ1-2; D unresolved. The CDR3 extends over 16 amino acids. The V gene lost 0 bases and the J gene lost 0 bases, with 11 bases spanning the gap. In germline, CDR1 is LGHDT, CDR2 YNNKEL (reference sequence). The CDR3 region has the DNA TGTGCCAGCAGCCAAGAAGAGACAAGTACTAACTATGGCTACACCTTC. Translating gives CASSQEETSTNYGYTF.

The chain recombines TRBV5-4 with TRBJ1-1; D might be TRBD1 (6 bases). V lost 5 bases, J lost 3 bases, and 14 bases lay in between. The CDR3 has 14 amino acids. The germline gives CDR1 SGHNT, CDR2 YYREEE (reference sequence). CDR3 nucleotide sequence: TGTGCCAGCAGGAACGGGGGCGCCGACACTGAAGCTTTCTTT. Protein sequence: CASRNGGADTEAFF. Full variable domain (remainder filled in from reference TRBV5-4 and TRBJ1-1): ETGVTQSPTHLIKTRGQQVTLRCSSQSGHNTVSWYQQALGQGPQFIFQYYREEENGRGNFPPRFSGLQFPNYSSELNVNALELDDSALYLCASRNGGADTEAFFGQGTRLTVV.

The chain is built from TRBV4-2 and TRBJ2-5; 8 bases map to TRBD1. Germline V gene lookup returns CDR1 LGHNA and CDR2 YNFKEQ. V lost 0 bases, J lost 4 bases, and 10 bases stayed unmatched. The CDR3 has 17 amino acids. The CDR3 DNA follows: TGTGCCAGCAGCCAAGATCGGGGCCAGGGGGCGAGAGAGACCCAGTACTTC. This encodes CASSQDRGQGARETQYF.

The V gene is TRBV12-3 or TRBV12-4, the J gene TRBJ2-7; D is unclear. V was trimmed by 6 bases and J by 6 bases, leaving 15 bases between them. The CDR3 covers 13 residues. The CDR3 protein is CASRPSGPFEQYF. The CDR3 DNA reads as TGTGCCAGCAGACCCTCCGGCCCCTTCGAGCAGTACTTC.

The gene calls are TRBV12-3 or TRBV12-4 and TRBJ2-1; TRBD1 is a possible D gene (6 bases). This CDR3 is built from 13 residues. Trimming removed 4 bases from V and 5 bases from J, with 9 bases in between. CDR3 bases: TGTGCCAGCAGTTCCGGACAGAACAATGAGCAGTTCTTC. Amino acids: CASSSGQNNEQFF.

V and J are TRBV7-2 and TRBJ2-7; 8 nucleotides agree with TRBD2. Germline CDR1 SGHTA, CDR2 FQGNSA. The CDR3 extends over 16 amino acids. V lost 3 bases, J lost 4 bases, and 11 bases stayed unmatched. The CDR3 sequence: CASSFRTARGAYEQYF. The CDR3 DNA follows: TGTGCCAGCAGCTTCCGCACAGCGCGGGGGGCTTACGAGCAGTACTTC.

This clone was seen a single time. This chain links TRBV19 with TRBJ2-7, with D possibly being TRBD2 (5 bases). V shed 5 bases and J shed 5 bases, with 16 bases lying between them. The CDR3 spans 14 residues. Germline lookup yields CDR1 LNHDA and CDR2 SQIVND (reference sequence). Here the CDR3 DNA reads TGTGCCAGTAGTTCACAGAGGAGGCAGGACGAGCAGTACTTC. The encoded protein is CASSSQRRQDEQYF.